This T cell receptor (beta chain) was obtained from a study of cytomegalovirus exposure and HLA in healthy donors. As for the study in general: Among the roughly 400 donors who were genotyped, about 84% fell in the genetic ancestry cluster that is associated with self-reported Caucasian donors.

On this clone: Its antigen is as yet unknown.

This CDR3 region has 14 residues. The V gene's germline CDR1 is SGHDN and CDR2 FVKESK. V dropped 3 bases and J dropped 7 bases, with 13 bases sitting between them. General study points: As immune exposure information, only CMV serostatus was available. Analyses of presence/absence relied on an assumption of roughly uniform sequencing depth across donors. Using the classifier, cytomegalovirus status was reportedly diagnosed with high specificity and sensitivity.

This PCR relied on a set of 60 Vbeta primers and 13 Jbeta primers. TCRdb's table, derived via immunoSEQ multiplex PCR, lists solely in-frame clones and lacks some. The sample includes about 140,000 clones, about two thirds of them seen just once. The receptor was derived from a man aged 50-60 years in good health and CMV-seropositive. This chain joins TRBV14 and TRBJ2-1, with D perhaps TRBD1 (6 bases). Material: PBMCs. DNA of the CDR3: TGTGCCAGCAGCCACGGATACAGGGTAAATGAGCAGTTCTTC. Its protein product is CASSHGYRVNEQFF.